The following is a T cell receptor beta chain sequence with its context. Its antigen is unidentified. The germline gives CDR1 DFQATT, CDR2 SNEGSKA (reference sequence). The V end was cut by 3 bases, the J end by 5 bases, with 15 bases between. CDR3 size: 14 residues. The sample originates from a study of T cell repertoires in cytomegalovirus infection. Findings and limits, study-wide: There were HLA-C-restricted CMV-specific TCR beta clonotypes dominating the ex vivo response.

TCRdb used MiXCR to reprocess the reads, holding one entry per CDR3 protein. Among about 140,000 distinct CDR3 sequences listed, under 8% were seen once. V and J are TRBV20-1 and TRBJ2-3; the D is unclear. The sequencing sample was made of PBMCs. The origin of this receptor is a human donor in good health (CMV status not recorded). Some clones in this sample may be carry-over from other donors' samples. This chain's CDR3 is CSASRATGQDTQYF. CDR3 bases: TGCAGTGCTAGTCGGGCTACCGGGCAAGATACGCAGTATTTT.